The 12 T cell receptor beta chains in this list originate from one sample, sequenced in a study of beta chain features in type 1 diabetes. Whole-study findings and limits: Shortening of TCRB CDR3s, moderate but significant, appeared in all four CD4+ subsets of Type 1 diabetes patients.

These TCRs are of unknown antigen specificity. Every isolated RNA sample was fully reverse transcribed, so sequencing captured expressed TCRB transcripts. The method was immunoSEQ multiplex PCR; TCRdb's version includes in-frame clones alone and lacks a portion of them. The sample lists a few hundred thousand clones, about 14% occurring once. Sequencing was performed on naive CD4+ T cells from blood. These receptors all come from a man in his thirties or forties with type 1 diabetes.

The chain combines TRBV5-1 with TRBJ2-5, with D tentatively TRBD1 (6 bases). CDR1 is SGHRS, CDR2 YFSETQ, per germline. The V end lost 5 bases, the J end lost 4 bases, and 9 bases lay between the germline ends. This CDR3 is 12 amino acids long. The CDR3 is CASRGTTETQYF. CDR3 bases: TGCGCCAGCAGGGGGACAACAGAGACCCAGTACTTC.

The table lists this clone with a few counts. The chain couples TRBV28 to TRBJ2-7; 10 positions match TRBD2. The CDR3 spans 15 residues. Germline V gives CDR1 MDHEN, CDR2 SYDVKM. J was trimmed by 0 bases and V by 1 base; bases with no gene match: 0. The CDR3 is CASSLSSGSSYEQYF. The CDR3 bases are TGTGCCAGCAGTTTATCTAGCGGGAGCTCCTACGAGCAGTACTTC. Full variable domain (remainder filled in from reference TRBV28 and TRBJ2-7): DVKVTQSSRYLVKRTGEKVFLECVQDMDHENMFWYRQDPGLGLRLIYFSYDVKMKEKGDIPEGYSVSREKKERFSLILESASTNQTSMYLCASSLSSGSSYEQYFGPGTRLTVT.

This clone has more than one count but fewer than ten. The chain couples TRBV30 to TRBJ2-3, with 11 bases fitting TRBD2. Losses at the gene ends were 1 base for V and 0 bases for J; bases not matched to a gene: 12. CDR1 and CDR2 from the germline V gene are GTSNPN and SVGIG (reference sequence). The CDR3 runs 19 residues. The CDR3 DNA follows: TGTGCCTGGAGTGGGTCTAGCGGGGGGCCCTTCTCTAGCACAGATACGCAGTATTTT. This translates into CAWSGSSGGPFSSTDTQYF.

The V and J genes are TRBV7-8 and TRBJ2-1, with TRBD2 matching over 8 bases. Germline assignment: CDR1 SGHVS and CDR2 FQNEAQ. Germline trimming cut 5 bases from V and 0 bases from J; bases unmatched to any gene: 6. This CDR3 has 16 residues. DNA of the CDR3: TGTGCCAGCAGCACCCGGGAGGGGAGCTCCTACAATGAGCAGTTCTTC. Amino acid sequence: CASSTREGSSYNEQFF.

This clone was recorded a few times. The V and J genes are TRBV30 and TRBJ2-1; D not certain. With 8 bases removed from V and 0 bases from J, the gap between germline ends came to 14 bases. Per the germline V gene, CDR1 is GTSNPN and CDR2 is SVGIG (reference sequence). This CDR3 is 14 amino acids long. In DNA form, the CDR3 reads TGTGCCCAAACCCCGTCGAGCTCCTACAATGAGCAGTTCTTC. This gives the protein CAQTPSSSYNEQFF.

This chain links TRBV5-1 with TRBJ1-2; perhaps TRBD1 as D (5 bases). V was trimmed by 0 bases and J by 4 bases, leaving 16 bases between them. Germline CDR1 and CDR2: SGHRS and YFSETQ. The CDR3 runs to 16 residues. Here the CDR3 DNA reads TGCGCCAGCAGCTTGGCCCCAAGTGACGGGGGCTATGGCTACACCTTC. This codes for CASSLAPSDGGYGYTF.

This clone has only a few counts. This chain connects TRBV25-1 to TRBJ1-1; no clear D gene. This CDR3 has 15 amino acids. Per germline, CDR1 MGHDK and CDR2 SYGVNS. The germline V and J ends were trimmed by 4 bases and 0 bases, with 12 bases remaining between them. The CDR3 DNA sequence: TGTGCCAGCAGTGCCCACACGAATCTGAACACTGAAGCTTTCTTT. This translates into CASSAHTNLNTEAFF.

This clone has only a few counts. The chain employs TRBV6-1 and TRBJ2-7; 8 bases agree with TRBD2. The CDR3 covers 15 residues. V gave up 2 bases and J gave up 2 bases; unmatched junction bases: 5. Germline V gene sequence: CDR1 MNHNS, CDR2 SASEGT. CDR3 sequence reads: CASSESTSGTYEQYF. The CDR3 DNA reads as TGTGCCAGCAGTGAAAGCACTAGCGGTACCTACGAGCAGTACTTC.

V is TRBV18 and J is TRBJ1-6; D call uncertain. The germline V gene encodes CDR1 KGHSH and CDR2 LQKENI. V lost 1 base, J lost 4 bases, and 8 bases lay in between. The CDR3 covers 15 residues. CDR3 residues: CASSPQGEYNSPLHF. Here the CDR3 DNA reads TGTGCCAGCTCACCACAGGGAGAATATAATTCACCCCTCCACTTT.

This clone has a handful of counts. The rearrangement uses TRBV7-9 and TRBJ1-2; 11 positions match TRBD1. The CDR3 is 18 residues long. Per germline, CDR1 SEHNR and CDR2 FQNEAQ (reference sequence). With V trimmed by 1 base and J by 6 bases, 13 bases remained unmatched. CDR3 nucleotide sequence: TGTGCCAGCAGCTTAGAGGGGGGCGGACAGGGGGCACGACATGGCTACACCTTC. Residues: CASSLEGGGQGARHGYTF.

CDR3 DNA sequence: TGTGCCAGCAGCTTGGAAGGGGCTGGCTATGGCTACACCTTC. Translation: CASSLEGAGYGYTF. The chain recombines TRBV5-4 with TRBJ1-2, with D maybe TRBD1 (5 bases). Germline-derived CDR1 and CDR2 are SGHNT and YYREEE (reference sequence). This CDR3 spans 14 amino acids. The V gene lost 0 bases and the J gene lost 4 bases, with 10 bases spanning the gap.

V and J are TRBV19 and TRBJ2-3; 7 nucleotides agree with TRBD2. This CDR3 comprises 15 residues. V was pared by 3 bases and J by 1 base, with 4 bases of the junction left unmatched. Looked up from germline, CDR1 is LNHDA and CDR2 is SQIVND (reference sequence). The DNA for the CDR3 is TGTGCCAGTAGTATTGCTAGCGGCCGCACAGATACGCAGTATTTT. It translates to CASSIASGRTDTQYF.